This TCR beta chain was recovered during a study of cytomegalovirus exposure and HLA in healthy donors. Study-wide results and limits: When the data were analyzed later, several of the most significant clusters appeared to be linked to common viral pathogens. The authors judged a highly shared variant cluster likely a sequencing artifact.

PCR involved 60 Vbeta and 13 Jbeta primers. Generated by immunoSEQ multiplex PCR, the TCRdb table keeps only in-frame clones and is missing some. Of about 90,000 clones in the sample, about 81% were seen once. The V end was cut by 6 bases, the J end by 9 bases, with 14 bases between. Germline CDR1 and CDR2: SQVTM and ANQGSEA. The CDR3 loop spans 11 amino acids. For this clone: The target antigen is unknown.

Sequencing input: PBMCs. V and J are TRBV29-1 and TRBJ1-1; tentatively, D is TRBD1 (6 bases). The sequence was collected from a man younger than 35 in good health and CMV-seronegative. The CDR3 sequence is CSVGDTGKAFF. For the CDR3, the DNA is TGCAGCGTCGGGGATACAGGGAAAGCTTTCTTT.